The 20 T cell receptor beta chains in this list originate from one sample, sequenced in a study of blood T cell repertoires in COVID-19. Clones were read by immunoSEQ multiplex PCR, and TCRdb kept only the in-frame ones, dropping some. The sample contains hundreds of thousands of clones, 85% to 90% of which appear only once. Source material: PBMCs or T cells enriched from blood (not recorded which). These receptors originate from a young man who had recovered from COVID-19.

This chain uses TRBV7-9 with TRBJ1-5; no clear D. Trimming removed 5 bases at V and 3 bases at J, with 11 bases between. CDR3 size: 14 residues. Germline CDR1 reads SEHNR; CDR2 reads FQNEAQ (reference sequence). This CDR3 reads CASSRMQDNQPQHF. CDR3 bases: TGTGCCAGCAGCCGGATGCAGGACAATCAGCCCCAGCATTTT.

The chain combines TRBV2 with TRBJ1-1; 7 positions match TRBD1. Losses at the gene ends were 5 bases for V and 4 bases for J; bases not matched to a gene: 7. The germline gives CDR1 SNHLY, CDR2 FYNNEI. The CDR3 covers 14 residues. The CDR3 reads CASSQQGSGTEAFF. Here the CDR3 DNA reads TGTGCCAGCAGTCAACAGGGGTCGGGCACTGAAGCTTTCTTT.

The chain uses TRBV7-3 and TRBJ2-1, with TRBD2 matching 9 bases. The V and J ends lost 0 bases and 0 bases, in that order; junction bases with no gene match: 6. This CDR3 is 18 amino acids long. Germline CDR1 and CDR2: SGHTA and FQGTGA. CDR3 bases: TGTGCCAGCAGCTTAACGAAAGGGCGGGAGGGCTCCTACAATGAGCAGTTCTTC. It encodes CASSLTKGREGSYNEQFF.

The chain links TRBV20-1 to TRBJ2-7; 13 positions match TRBD2. Per the germline V gene, CDR1 is DFQATT and CDR2 is SNEGSKA (reference sequence). CDR3 length: 14 amino acids. Losses at the gene ends were 3 bases for V and 5 bases for J; bases not matched to a gene: 4. CDR3 protein: CSASGGTSGNEQYF. CDR3 bases: TGCAGTGCTAGTGGCGGGACTAGCGGGAACGAGCAGTACTTC.

The V call is TRBV5-4, the J call TRBJ2-1, with D possibly matching TRBD2 (5 bases). Trimming stripped 0 bases from V and 14 bases from J, with 12 bases between. The CDR3 extends over 12 amino acids. CDR1 is SGHNT, CDR2 YYREEE, per germline (reference sequence). The CDR3 here is CASSLAPGLEFF. The CDR3 DNA follows: TGTGCCAGCAGCTTGGCCCCGGGGTTGGAGTTCTTC.

The gene calls are TRBV19 and TRBJ1-5; the match to TRBD1 covers 10 bases. V lost 5 bases to trimming and J lost 6 bases; unmatched junction nucleotides: 4. In germline, CDR1 is LNHDA, CDR2 SQIVND (reference sequence). This CDR3 has 14 residues. CDR3 residues: CASSATGGGQPQHF. The DNA of the CDR3 is TGTGCCAGTAGTGCGACAGGGGGCGGTCAGCCCCAGCATTTT.

This clone was counted only a few times. The chain carries TRBV12-5 and TRBJ1-2, with 7 bases that match TRBD1. The CDR3 has 17 amino acids. CDR1 LGHNT and CDR2 FRNRAP come from the germline V gene. V trimming: 5 bases; J trimming: 0 bases; junction bases outside the gene matches: 12. The CDR3 protein is CASGLPPRQGSNYGYTF. In nucleotides, the CDR3 is TGTGCTAGTGGTCTACCACCACGACAGGGATCTAACTATGGCTACACCTTC. The entire variable domain, with the rest obtained from reference TRBV12-5 and TRBJ1-2, is as follows: DARVTQTPRHKVTEMGQEVTMRCQPILGHNTVFWYRQTMMQGLELLAYFRNRAPLDDSGMPKDRFSAEMPDATLATLKIQPSEPRDSAVYFCASGLPPRQGSNYGYTFGSGTRLTVV.

This chain connects TRBV28 to TRBJ1-2; D gene unclear. V was pared by 3 bases and J by 8 bases, with 19 bases between. The CDR3 loop spans 15 amino acids. Germline V gene lookup returns CDR1 MDHEN and CDR2 SYDVKM. For the CDR3, the DNA is TGTGCCAGCAGTTTGAGGAGCATGGACGGGAAAGGCTACACCTTC. It translates to CASSLRSMDGKGYTF.

V is TRBV5-4 and J is TRBJ2-2, with 10 positions matching TRBD1. Germline V gene lookup returns CDR1 SGHNT and CDR2 YYREEE (reference sequence). V trimming: 3 bases; J trimming: 4 bases; junction bases outside the gene matches: 3. The CDR3 is 15 residues long. CDR3 in amino acids: CASSWGQGTTGELFF. The CDR3 DNA follows: TGTGCCAGCAGCTGGGGACAGGGGACCACCGGGGAGCTGTTTTTT.

This clone appeared a single time. Other DNA sequences in this specimen translate into the identical CDR3. The genes are TRBV18 and TRBJ1-1, with 7 positions matching TRBD1. V gave up 3 bases and J gave up 2 bases; unmatched junction bases: 6. Germline values: CDR1 KGHSH, CDR2 LQKENI. CDR3 size: 15 residues. This CDR3 is CASSPSQGVNTEAFF. The CDR3 coding sequence is TGTGCCAGCTCACCTTCTCAGGGGGTAAACACTGAAGCTTTCTTT.

The V gene is TRBV5-1, the J gene TRBJ1-1; 9 bases map to TRBD1. The germline V gene has CDR1 SGHRS and CDR2 YFSETQ. The CDR3 totals 13 residues. The J segment lost 3 bases and the V segment lost 4 bases, leaving 1 base of the junction unmatched. DNA for the CDR3: TGCGCCAGCAGCCGACAGGGGGACACTGAAGCTTTCTTT. The encoded protein is CASSRQGDTEAFF.

The chain is built from TRBV19 and TRBJ1-5, with 7 bases fitting TRBD1. CDR3 length equals 14 residues. Germline V gene data show CDR1 as LNHDA and CDR2 as SQIVND (reference sequence). V was clipped by 5 bases and J by 6 bases; unmatched bases: 7. The CDR3 loop is CASSYRGFPQPQHF. DNA of the CDR3: TGTGCCAGTAGTTACAGGGGTTTCCCTCAGCCCCAGCATTTT.

The chain recombines TRBV6-5 with TRBJ1-1; TRBD1 is a possible D gene (6 bases). Germline-derived CDR1 and CDR2 are MNHEY and SVGAGI. The germline V and J ends were trimmed by 4 bases and 2 bases, with 11 bases remaining between them. CDR3 length: 14 residues. The CDR3 nucleotides read TGTGCCAGCAGTTCAGGGGTTCTAAACACTGAAGCTTTCTTT. This sequence encodes CASSSGVLNTEAFF.

V is TRBV24-1 and J is TRBJ2-3; 7 nucleotides match TRBD2. V lost 3 bases to trimming and J lost 2 bases; unmatched junction nucleotides: 7. The CDR3 has 16 residues. CDR1 and CDR2 from the germline V gene are KGHDR and SFDVKD. The CDR3 DNA is TGTGCCACCAGTGATATATCCGGGACTACCACAGATACGCAGTATTTT. Amino acids: CATSDISGTTTDTQYF.

The chain has TRBV10-3 and TRBJ1-1; 7 bases map to TRBD1. CDR1 is ENHRY and CDR2 is SYGVKD in the germline V gene. The CDR3 contains 13 residues. The V segment lost 2 bases and the J segment 6 bases; nucleotides outside the gene matches: 3. The chain's CDR3 is CAISEPQGAEAFF. Here the CDR3 DNA reads TGTGCCATCAGTGAGCCCCAGGGGGCTGAAGCTTTCTTT.

This clone was counted a few times. The chain joins TRBV6-1 to TRBJ1-5; 7 bases fit TRBD1. The CDR3 consists of 15 residues. V gave up 1 base and J gave up 6 bases; unmatched junction bases: 6. Germline V gives CDR1 MNHNS, CDR2 SASEGT. The CDR3: CASSEDAGGGQPQHF. For the CDR3, the DNA is TGTGCCAGCAGTGAAGATGCAGGGGGAGGTCAGCCCCAGCATTTT.

The chain links TRBV5-1 to TRBJ1-2, with 8 positions matching TRBD1. From germline, CDR1 is SGHRS and CDR2 YFSETQ. V lost 0 bases to trimming and J lost 2 bases; unmatched junction nucleotides: 3. The CDR3 is 15 residues long. This chain's CDR3 is CASSLVDRANYGYTF. CDR3 in DNA: TGCGCCAGCAGCTTGGTGGACAGGGCGAACTATGGCTACACCTTC. Supplemented by reference TRBV5-1 and TRBJ1-2, the full variable domain reads KAGVTQTPRYLIKTRGQQVTLSCSPISGHRSVSWYQQTPGQGLQFLFEYFSETQRNKGNFPGRFSGRQFSNSRSEMNVSTLELGDSALYLCASSLVDRANYGYTFGSGTRLTVV.

The V and J genes are TRBV4-1 and TRBJ2-3; 13 bases line up with TRBD2. V dropped 4 bases and J dropped 6; count of bases not matched to a gene: 7. The CDR3 runs to 16 residues. The germline gives CDR1 MGHRA, CDR2 YSYEKL. In DNA form, the CDR3 reads TGCGCCAGCAGCCCCCTGGGGACTAGCGGGGATGATACGCAGTATTTT. This encodes CASSPLGTSGDDTQYF.

The gene calls are TRBV7-2 and TRBJ2-7; 11 bases match TRBD2. Germline V CDR1 and CDR2: SGHTA, FQGNSA. This CDR3 is built from 13 residues. V shed 3 bases, J shed 6 bases, and the junction held 1 base outside the gene matches. The CDR3, as DNA: TGTGCCAGCAGCTTCCTAGCGGGAGGCGAGCAGTACTTC. Encoded protein: CASSFLAGGEQYF.

CDR3 protein: CASSATRTGGVGTQYF. The CDR3 nucleotides are TGTGCCAGCAGCGCCACCCGGACAGGGGGCGTGGGTACGCAGTATTTT. The chain has TRBV7-3 and TRBJ2-3; 11 bases map to TRBD1. CDR1 and CDR2 (germline): SGHTA, FQGTGA. The CDR3 spans 16 residues. V shed 5 bases, J shed 8 bases, and the junction held 12 bases outside the gene matches.